Shown below are 20 T cell receptor beta chains from a single sample sequenced in a study of monozygotic twins with inflammatory bowel disease. TCRdb reprocessed the 5' RACE reads and stores each CDR3 protein as one record, lacking DNA. The table lists under 350,000 distinct CDR3 sequences. Source material: blood. The receptors here all came from a human donor with ulcerative colitis or Crohn's disease, or a healthy co-twin of an affected twin (not recorded which).

The chain carries TRBV12-3 or TRBV12-4 and TRBJ2-3; TCRdb designates TRBD2, a call that cannot be tested without DNA. The CDR3 contains 15 residues. This CDR3 reads CASREGRGGSDTQYF.

The chain uses TRBV20-1 and TRBJ1-1; TCRdb calls TRBD1, which cannot be checked without DNA. Germline V lookup: CDR1 DFQATT, CDR2 SNEGSKA (reference sequence). The CDR3 contains 11 residues. CDR3 protein: CSARDRGTLIF.

This chain uses TRBV6-2 or TRBV6-3 with TRBJ2-7; TCRdb proposes TRBD2, but this gene call is untestable without DNA. The CDR3 runs to 15 residues. CDR1 is MNHEY and CDR2 is SVGEGT in the germline V gene. The CDR3 sequence is CASSYPSTGVYEQYF.

V is TRBV6-5 and J is TRBJ1-1. Germline V lookup: CDR1 MNHEY, CDR2 SVGAGI. CDR3 size: 13 residues. This CDR3 reads CASSYMGATEAFF.

V and J are TRBV2 and TRBJ1-1. The CDR3 consists of 14 residues. The germline gives CDR1 SNHLY, CDR2 FYNNEI. CDR3 sequence reads: CASSEIRLNKQAFF.

This chain joins TRBV10-3 and TRBJ2-1; TCRdb calls TRBD2, which cannot be checked without DNA. The CDR3 runs 17 residues. Germline lookup yields CDR1 ENHRY and CDR2 SYGVKD. This CDR3 is CAISESGTSATYNEQFF.

The V and J genes are TRBV10-1 and TRBJ2-5. Germline values: CDR1 WNHNN, CDR2 SYGVQD (reference sequence). This CDR3 contains 15 residues. Here the CDR3 reads CASSNSQLKAETQYF.

J is TRBJ2-6 and V is TRBV7-2. Germline CDR1 is SGHTA and CDR2 is FQGNSA. The CDR3 spans 14 residues. This chain's CDR3 is CASSSDFGANVLTF.

J is TRBJ2-3 and V is TRBV10-2; with no DNA, the TCRdb D assignment of TRBD1 cannot be verified. Germline CDR1 reads WSHSY; CDR2 reads SAAADI. CDR3 length: 12 residues. CDR3 sequence: CASSEMVRVNYF.

CDR3 region: CSARRRVVETQYF. The gene calls are TRBV20-1 and TRBJ2-5. The CDR3 spans 13 residues. Germline-derived CDR1 and CDR2 are DFQATT and SNEGSKA (reference sequence).

This chain connects TRBV5-1 to TRBJ2-2; the TCRdb call, TRBD2, lacks DNA for checking. Germline loops: CDR1 SGHRS, CDR2 YFSETQ. This CDR3 is 15 amino acids long. CDR3 amino acids: CASSLFAGETGELFF.

The genes are TRBV5-1 and TRBJ2-3; TCRdb's D gene call, TRBD2, goes unchecked for lack of DNA. CDR1 SGHRS and CDR2 YFSETQ come from the germline V gene. This CDR3 is built from 19 residues. CDR3 sequence reads: CASSLWLLAGGSGTDTQYF. The full variable domain, with the rest looked up from reference TRBV5-1 and TRBJ2-3, is KAGVTQTPRYLIKTRGQQVTLSCSPISGHRSVSWYQQTPGQGLQFLFEYFSETQRNKGNFPGRFSGRQFSNSRSEMNVSTLELGDSALYLCASSLWLLAGGSGTDTQYFGPGTRLTVL.

The chain joins TRBV24-1 to TRBJ2-3; no DNA is available, so the TRBD1 call from TCRdb remains unchecked. The germline CDR1 and CDR2 sequences are KGHDR and SFDVKD. This CDR3 is 18 amino acids long. This CDR3 reads CATSVPGQGGLSTDTQYF.

The chain couples TRBV7-3 to TRBJ2-2; TCRdb lists TRBD1, though no DNA is available to test this call. The CDR3 runs to 17 residues. The germline CDR1 and CDR2 sequences are SGHTA and FQGTGA. The CDR3: CASSLIGTGPGLGELFF.

This chain joins TRBV7-9 and TRBJ2-7. This CDR3 is built from 15 residues. Germline V CDR1 and CDR2: SEHNR, FQNEAQ (reference sequence). The CDR3 spells CASSLVGPSSHEQYF.

This chain connects TRBV12-3 or TRBV12-4 to TRBJ1-2; TCRdb's D call of TRBD1 is untestable without DNA. The CDR3 runs 13 residues. CDR3: CASNQGMFYGYTF.

V gene TRBV12-3 or TRBV12-4 combines with J gene TRBJ2-1; TCRdb selects TRBD2, and the lack of DNA leaves this call unchecked. CDR3 length equals 11 residues. The CDR3: CASSLGLRRFF.

This chain uses TRBV11-2 with TRBJ2-3; TCRdb designates TRBD2, a call that cannot be tested without DNA. The CDR3 runs 14 residues. Germline CDR1 and CDR2: SGHAT and FQNNGV. Here the CDR3 reads CASSDSGSSDTQYF.

The chain combines TRBV20-1 with TRBJ1-1; TCRdb's D call of TRBD1 is untestable without DNA. Germline assignment: CDR1 DFQATT and CDR2 SNEGSKA (reference sequence). This CDR3 comprises 15 residues. The CDR3 sequence: CSAREMGQLNTEAFF.

The chain combines TRBV10-3 with TRBJ2-5; as DNA is missing, the TRBD1 call by TCRdb cannot be tested. The CDR3 spans 13 residues. Germline CDR1 reads ENHRY; CDR2 reads SYGVKD. The CDR3 sequence: CAIKTATQETQYF.